This T cell receptor (beta chain) is drawn from a study of long-term antiretroviral therapy in people with HIV. It was version v3.0 of the immunoSEQ assay that was run at survey level. Data came from immunoSEQ multiplex PCR; TCRdb stores just in-frame clones and leaves some out. The sample lists tens of thousands of clones; around three quarters were seen once. Study-level results: Blood draws took place between about 2003 and 2017 and possibly involved older ART regimens. Controls had broader CDR3 length ranges than HIV repertoires did.

V lost 8 bases, J lost 8 bases, and 17 bases lay in between. Germline CDR1 reads SGHNT; CDR2 reads YENEEA. The CDR3 sequence is 13 residues long. Regarding this clone: Its antigen is still unknown.

Before DNA extraction, about 0.95-10 million cryopreserved PBMC were held in the samples. The material sequenced was unsorted PBMCs, taken 0.3 years after starting antiretroviral therapy. This clonotype originated in a man aged 35-49 years with HIV. This rearrangement joins TRBV11-3 to TRBJ2-3; either TRBD1 or TRBD2 may supply D (5 bases each). This CDR3 reads CASGSHGAGTQYF. In DNA, the CDR3 is TGTGCCAGCGGCAGCCACGGGGCTGGTACGCAGTATTTT.